Presented here are 4 T cell receptor beta chains from one specimen sequenced in a study of human T cells and chemical hapten exposure. Time point denoted: patch test 2, 6 weeks after DPC sensitization. Treatment meaning: therapeutic diphenylcyclopropenone sensitization with weekly scalp DPC. TCRdb processed the RACE reads anew with MiXCR; each CDR3 protein has one entry. Here the sample spans more than 90,000 distinct CDR3 sequences, about an eighth being singletons. This sample comprised whole blood, obtained in connection with sensitization to the hapten diphenylcyclopropenone (DPC). Every receptor here comes from a woman aged 35 to 49 with alopecia areata. Some clones in this sample may be carry-over from other donors' samples.

The chain recombines TRBV5-4 with TRBJ2-3, with 9 bases identical to TRBD2. The CDR3 has 16 residues. The V gene end was trimmed by 3 bases and the J gene end by 0 bases; junction bases not matched to a gene: 5. The V gene's germline CDR1 is SGHNT and CDR2 YYREEE (reference sequence). CDR3 region: CASSSRTSASTDTQYF. CDR3 in DNA: TGTGCCAGCAGCTCCCGGACTAGCGCTAGCACAGATACGCAGTATTTT.

This clonotype showed up many times. The genes are TRBV5-4 and TRBJ1-1, with a possible D match to TRBD1 (5 bases). This CDR3 contains 14 residues. V was trimmed by 6 bases and J by 0 bases, leaving 12 bases between them. Germline loops: CDR1 SGHNT, CDR2 YYREEE (reference sequence). The CDR3 reads CASNSGSMNTEAFF. In nucleotides, the CDR3 is TGTGCCAGCAACTCAGGGAGCATGAACACTGAAGCTTTCTTT.

J is TRBJ2-1 and V is TRBV18; D is unresolved. This CDR3 region has 14 residues. The V end was cut by 2 bases, the J end by 4 bases, with 9 bases between. Germline CDR1 and CDR2: KGHSH and LQKENI. The DNA of the CDR3 is TGTGCCAGCTCACCAATGGCAGCTTACAATGAGCAGTTCTTC. Translated, it gives CASSPMAAYNEQFF.

This clonotype was counted many times. The chain joins TRBV29-1 to TRBJ1-1, with D unclear. V lost 7 bases and J 4 bases, leaving 10 bases between the germline ends. The CDR3 extends over 11 amino acids. Germline CDR1 SQVTM, CDR2 ANQGSEA. The CDR3 reads CSALSGTEAFF. Written as DNA, the CDR3 is TGCAGCGCCCTTAGTGGCACTGAAGCTTTCTTT.